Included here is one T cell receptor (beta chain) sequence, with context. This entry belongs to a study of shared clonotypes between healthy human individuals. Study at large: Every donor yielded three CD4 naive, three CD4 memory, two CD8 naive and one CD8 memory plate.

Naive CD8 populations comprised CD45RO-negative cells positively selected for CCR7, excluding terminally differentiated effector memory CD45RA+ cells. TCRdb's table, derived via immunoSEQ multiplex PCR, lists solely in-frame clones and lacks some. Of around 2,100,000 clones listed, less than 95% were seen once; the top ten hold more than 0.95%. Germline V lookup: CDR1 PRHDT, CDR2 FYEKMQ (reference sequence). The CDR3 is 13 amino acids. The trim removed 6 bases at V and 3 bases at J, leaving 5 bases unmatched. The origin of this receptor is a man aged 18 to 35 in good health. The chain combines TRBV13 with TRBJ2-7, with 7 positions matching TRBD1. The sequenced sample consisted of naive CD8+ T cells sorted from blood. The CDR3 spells CASRETGFYEQYF. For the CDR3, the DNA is TGTGCCAGCAGGGAGACAGGGTTCTACGAGCAGTACTTC.